The table lists the clone carrying this TCR beta chain with many counts. The sample belongs to a study of T-cell reconstitution after alpha-beta-depleted transplantation in children. The CDR3 contains 13 residues. CDR1 MNHEY and CDR2 SMNVEV come from the germline V gene (reference sequence). The junction had 12 bases not matched to a gene; V was cut back by 6 bases and J by 13 bases. Unique molecular identifiers were incorporated when the TCRbeta library was constructed. TCRdb independently ran MiXCR on the PCR reads; one entry per CDR3 protein. The table shows some 200,000 distinct CDR3 sequences, with approximately 6.8% occurring only once.

The sequence was collected from a human donor who donated a stem cell graft to a child with Wiskott-Aldrich syndrome. The chain carries TRBV27 and TRBJ2-1; 7 bases match TRBD2. Specimen: PBMCs from the stem cell graft donor, collected from the stem cell graft. This CDR3 reads CASSPPGGNLQFF. The CDR3 nucleotides read TGTGCCAGCAGCCCGCCGGGGGGAAACCTCCAGTTCTTC.